This TCR beta chain is from a study of CD8 T cells in ankylosing spondylitis. There are 17 residues in the CDR3. CDR1 is LGHNA, CDR2 YSLEER, per germline. The V gene end was trimmed by 2 bases and the J gene end by 7 bases; junction bases not matched to a gene: 14. Study results and caveats: The study looked at matched synovial fluid samples from ankylosing spondylitis patients. Disease-linked clones were reported to be significantly enriched there. Prior work had noted some motif variants in reactive arthritis blood and synovial fluid. A TCR beta motif of roughly eight highly homologous variants seemed to mark ankylosing spondylitis blood.

This clonotype appeared many times. Antigen: not known. Library preparation for TCR beta used quantitative 5'-RACE with molecular barcodes. TCRdb reprocessed the 5' RACE reads via MiXCR and lists one record per CDR3 protein. The sample contains roughly 180,000 distinct CDR3 sequences, 9.8% of which appear only once. Input material: blood, either unsorted or a sorted T cell fraction (not recorded which). This clonotype was obtained from a female donor with ankylosing spondylitis or in good health (not recorded which). V gene TRBV4-3 combines with J gene TRBJ2-1, with TRBD2 identical over 7 bases. The CDR3 loop reads CASSQMGTGGVDNEQFF. CDR3 nucleotide sequence: TGCGCCAGCAGCCAAATGGGGACGGGAGGTGTAGATAATGAGCAGTTCTTC.